This T cell receptor beta chain was recorded in a study of blood T cell repertoires in COVID-19. J was trimmed by 3 bases and V by 4 bases; bases with no gene match: 3. From germline, CDR1 is SEHNR and CDR2 FQNEAQ (reference sequence). This CDR3 is built from 15 residues. Here immunoSEQ multiplex PCR was the method, and the copy in TCRdb shows in-frame clones only, minus some. The table includes approximately 150,000 clones, around 84% detected once. Researchers sorted participants into cohorts using their self-reported clinical history. This chain connects TRBV7-9 to TRBJ1-4; 9 bases agree with TRBD1. Specimen: PBMCs or T cells enriched from blood (not recorded which). This TCR derives from a man aged 35 to 55 with acute COVID-19. The CDR3 spells CASSSGTGSNEKLFF. In DNA, the CDR3 is TGTGCCAGCAGCTCCGGGACAGGGTCTAATGAAAAACTGTTTTTT.